The sequence of this T cell receptor (beta chain) was determined in a study of cytomegalovirus exposure and HLA in healthy donors (dated by TCRdb to the late 2010s). For context, the study as a whole: In an earlier analysis of some 610 of the donors, 276 Gb of sequence data and 117 million unique TCR beta sequences from 150 million to 200 million T cells were reported. Typing coverage differed by locus: A, B, C, DRB1 and DQB1 were typed in roughly 620-630 donors, DQA1 in 522, DPA1 in 600 to 610, and DPB1 in just under 480. All discovery cohort repertoires had been generated using a single sequencing platform. Both class I and class II loci were covered by HLA typing, at four-digit resolution. In the later analysis, no new phenotypic data were used to find candidate immune exposures; instead, reliance was placed on TCR beta sequences and their occurrence across donors. Along with the approximately 700-subject first cohort, a separate validation cohort of over a hundred different subjects was used. The study combined high-throughput TCR immunosequencing, statistical association of individual TCRs with disease status, and machine learning to predict cytomegalovirus infection status. Donor age, sex, ethnicity and CMV serostatus were compiled together with the repertoire data. The study used immunosequencing to profile the T cell repertoires of 666 subjects and linked those repertoires to cytomegalovirus serostatus. Roughly 300 gigabases of sequencing data and 78 million or so unique TCR sequences were included in an early release covering 550 to 650 HLA-typed donors. About five DR-DQ haplotypes were handled as single units for association and clustering because linkage in the cohort was strong. Of the roughly 390 genotyped donors, roughly 76% were placed in the genetic ancestry cluster associated with self-reported Caucasian donors. The study aimed to test whether cataloging public T cell receptors could reveal signatures of past pathogen exposure. In a later analysis, previously published TCR beta repertoires from 600 to 850 donors were re-analyzed and high-resolution HLA genotyping was added so that TCR occurrence patterns could be studied. To decide whether each TCR beta V gene segment behaved as functional or pseudogenic, an earlier analysis of approximately 620 of the donors relied on high-throughput TCR beta sequencing. Across 398 genotyped donors of the cohort, an average of approximately 200,000 unique TCR beta nucleotide sequences per donor were sequenced, and roughly a sixth of those sequences were non-productive. A later genetic analysis took genome-wide SNP genotypes for about 65% of the 666 donors and used that subset as a discovery cohort. Findings and caveats that apply to the study as a whole: HLA typing was unavailable for some donors at each locus, so association tests used only the typed subset. A cluster of highly shared sequence variants was judged likely to be a technical artifact of the sequencing pipeline. A total of 150 to 200 TCR beta chains were listed by the study as associated with cytomegalovirus. In a later analysis, HLA-associated TCR beta chains showed more clonal expansion and lower generation probabilities than non-associated chains that were equally common. A few of the identified cytomegalovirus-associated TCR beta chains were confirmed in vitro to be specific for cytomegalovirus antigens. Most TCR sequences were observed very rarely across donors, whereas some public TCRs were present in many individuals. Assigning TCR associations to individual alleles was difficult when HLA alleles, especially DR and DQ, strongly co-occurred. A later genetic analysis reported fewer N-insertions in productive TCRs among donors in an Asian-associated ancestry cluster than the roughly 640-donor mean. Roughly uniform sequencing depth across donors was assumed in presence/absence analyses, although this assumption may not hold. Because the 87-base-pair reads could not distinguish some IMGT-functional V segments, including TRBV6-2 and TRBV6-3, those segments were excluded. A later analysis reported that several top co-occurrence clusters appeared linked to parvovirus B19, influenza, CMV and Epstein-Barr virus. A further reported finding was that TCR beta sequences accurately predicted the HLA-A and HLA-B alleles for most subjects in the first cohort. A later analysis associated 15,000 to 20,000 TCR beta sequences with specific HLA alleles at a false discovery rate of 0.05. An earlier analysis of roughly 570 of the donors showed that most TCR beta V segments appeared in productive rearrangements either about 87% or about 30% of the time, which broadly matched IMGT annotations. The only immune exposure information available for the cohort was CMV serostatus. A later genetic analysis associated a missense DCLRE1C variant with V-gene and J-gene trimming of TCR beta chains, and an independent cohort replicated the association. Most CMV-associated TCR beta chains appeared to be HLA-restricted in a later analysis, and the HLA associations seemed to be driven largely by CMV exposure. Fewer than 20 rarely observed V segments, including chromosome 9 orphons, were excluded from the earlier analysis of 550 to 700 of the donors because counts were too low. Linkage disequilibrium might explain the correlated functional status among segregating V segments, but an unknown experimental factor could not be ruled out. Cytomegalovirus status was reported to be diagnosed by the classifier with high specificity and sensitivity in both the original and validation cohorts. This cohort had only TCR beta chains sequenced, and the lack of alpha or paired-chain data limited which features could be detected. It was suggested by the authors that the approach could potentially be generalized to other disease states and immunological phenotypes. In a later analysis, TCR association rates were found to vary across HLA loci, with the most associated TCRs seen for DRB1 alleles and the fewest for HLA-C alleles.

The germline V gene (reference sequence) gives CDR1 as GTSNPN and CDR2 as SVGIG. Trimming at the junction amounts to 5 bases on V and 2 bases on J, and the germline ends lie 9 bases apart. The CDR3 goes from the cysteine to the phenylalanine over 12 residues. Only the CDR3 part of the read is kept: 36 bases, read in frame from the first base. For this clone: The specificity of this receptor is unknown. Nothing much larger sits one base from this clone, and base qualities are not available.

In total, approximately 690 healthy bone marrow donors made up the cohort. At the time of sampling, every cohort member was nominally healthy, though immune exposures that went unrecorded were likely present. The donor was CMV seropositive and belonged to the group of more than 250 seropositive cohort members. Every donor gave a peripheral blood sample, and the peripheral blood mononuclear cells from that sample were used for TCR beta sequencing. Genomic DNA was extracted from the blood cell samples with the Qiagen DNeasy Blood Extraction Kit. The library was made by the immunoSEQ multiplex PCR assay. The multiplex PCR relied on a mix of 60 forward primers for TCR Vbeta segments and 13 reverse primers for TCR Jbeta segments. Amplification of the CDR3 region of rearranged TCR beta genes was performed with a multiplex PCR assay on genomic DNA. On the Illumina HiSeq System, the amplified TCR beta libraries were sequenced as 87-base-pair reads. In the paper's pipeline: Across the 500 to 750 repertoires, a later analysis counted roughly 77 million unique TCR beta chains, roughly 11 million of which were shared by at least two donors. To remove PCR and sequencing errors, raw reads were error-corrected and collapsed into unique sequences using a nearest-neighbor algorithm that merged closely related sequences. CDR3 sequences were aligned to IMGT reference sequences to assign V, D and J gene segments. For a sequence to be retained, at least a six-nucleotide match to both a V gene segment and a J gene segment was required. Rearrangements were called productive when the CDR3 lacked stop codons and stayed in frame with V and J; all others were non-productive. CDR3 was defined by IMGT convention, running from the second conserved V-encoded cysteine to the conserved J-encoded phenylalanine. In an earlier analysis of approximately 590 of the donors, sequences lacking an unambiguous match to a single V gene segment were excluded. An earlier analysis of a few hundred of the donors classified V segments as functional when productive rearrangements were above 56.7% and as segregating when the standard deviation between donors was above 5%. A statistical classification framework was built to diagnose cytomegalovirus status from the catalog of TCR beta chain sequences. In a later analysis, V and J genes were assigned by comparing TCR nucleotide sequences against IMGT/GENE-DB human TR gene sequences. In a later analysis, CDR3 sequences and most-parsimonious VDJ recombination scenarios were assigned using the TCRdist pipeline. In a later analysis, each TCR beta chain was defined by its CDR3 amino acid sequence together with its V-gene family, and reads without a unique V-gene family were excluded. A later analysis removed 550 to 650 highly shared, low-generation-probability nucleotide sequences to deal with suspected cross-contamination and a sequencing artifact. In a later analysis, a clonal expansion index for each public chain was calculated from normalized within-repertoire ranks of inferred template counts. A later analysis computed generation probabilities with a VDJ recombination model fitted to out-of-frame rearrangements, and checked the results against IGoR. In a later analysis, TCR-TCR, TCR-HLA and TCR-CMV co-occurrence was scored with hypergeometric tests, and a repertoire-size bias correction was applied to TCR pairs. A later analysis estimated false discovery rates by permuting HLA or CMV assignments 20 times. In a later analysis, co-occurring TCRs were grouped using DBSCAN, and TCRdist sequence similarity was added for clustering within HLA-allele-positive subsets. For co-occurrence clustering, repertoires with fewer than 30,000 or more than 120,000 public chains were excluded, along with five repertoires with anomalous nucleotide sharing. TCRdb's version of the immuneACCESS table is confined to in-frame rearrangements and falls short of the full clone set. An unresolved V gene accounts for under half of the shortfall where checked; the remainder is of unknown origin. D and trimming come from the DNA, and the V and J calls and clone size come from that table. The sample has some 100,000 clones on record, roughly 74% of them singletons. The ten largest clones take up 16% of the sample.

The source is a woman in her late teens or twenties in good health and CMV-seropositive. Sequencing was done on a sample of PBMCs. The chain couples TRBV30 to TRBJ1-2; no confident D gene assignment can be made. The nucleotide sequence is TGTGCCTGGGCAGGATCGAACTATGGCTACACCTTC. Translated, it reads CAWAGSNYGYTF. Where the CDR3 stops, the reference TRBV30 and TRBJ1-2 genes take over; the full variable domain is SQTIHQWPATLVQPVGSPLSLECTVEGTSNPNLYWYRQAAGRGLQLLFYSVGIGQISSEVPQNLSASRPQDRQFILSSKKLLLSDSGFYLCAWAGSNYGYTFGSGTRLTVV.